What follows is one T cell receptor (beta chain) and its context. The antigen is undetermined. V dropped 8 bases and J dropped 6 bases, with 16 bases sitting between them. This CDR3 has 13 residues. Germline CDR1 reads SNHLY; CDR2 reads FYNNEI. The PCR employed 60 Vbeta primers together with 13 Jbeta primers. Repertoires were generated with immunoSEQ multiplex PCR, while TCRdb's copy carries only in-frame clones and drops some. The table lists about 130,000 clones, over 75% of them singletons. This sample was taken from a study of cytomegalovirus exposure and HLA in healthy donors. As for the study in general: A previous analysis identified 100 million to 120 million unique TCR beta sequences derived from 180 million or so T cells. Study-wide results and caveats: A missense variant in DCLRE1C was later tied to TCR beta V- and J-gene trimming.

Sample: PBMCs. This rearrangement joins TRBV2 to TRBJ1-1, with no clear D. The TCR comes from a middle-aged woman in good health and CMV-seropositive. CDR3 sequence: CASRRGLASEAFF. As DNA, the CDR3 is TGTGCCAGCCGCCGTGGTCTAGCCTCTGAAGCTTTCTTT.